Listed below are T cell receptor beta chains from one sample, sequenced in a study of shared clonotypes between healthy human individuals. Sequenced by immunoSEQ multiplex PCR; TCRdb stores in-frame clones only, minus some. The data show roughly 2.6 million clones, roughly 92% seen once. What was sequenced was naive CD4+ T cells sorted from blood. Every receptor here comes from a man aged 18 to 35 in good health. Each CDR3 is given with its conserved first and last residue. D genes are given only for firm matches. Clone size is stated in some rows and not others, as once, few, many or a class when expanded.

size: NA
V: TRBV5-1
J: TRBJ1-1
D: NA
DNA: TGCGCCAGCAGCTTGGTCGGGGGTCCGAACACTGAAGCTTTCTTT
CDR3: CASSLVGGPNTEAFF

size: NA
V: TRBV2
J: TRBJ1-2
D: TRBD1
DNA: TGTGCCAGCAGCGGACAGGGGGGCTATGGCTACACCTTC
CDR3: CASSGQGGYGYTF

size: NA
V: TRBV4-3
J: TRBJ2-3
D: NA
DNA: TGCGCCAGCAGCCAAGATCCGATTGGCACAGATACGCAGTATTTT
CDR3: CASSQDPIGTDTQYF

size: NA
V: TRBV7-2
J: TRBJ2-7
D: NA
DNA: TGTGCCAGCAGCTTAGCCCGGGGAAATGCGTACGAGCAGTACTTC
CDR3: CASSLARGNAYEQYF

size: NA
V: TRBV28
J: TRBJ2-7
D: TRBD1
DNA: TGTGCCAGCAGTCCAGCAGGGGGATGGAACGAGCAGTACTTC
CDR3: CASSPAGGWNEQYF

size: once
V: TRBV18
J: TRBJ2-7
D: NA
DNA: TGTGCCAGCGCTCGTGCAGGTGAAGCCTACGAGCAGTACTTC
CDR3: CASARAGEAYEQYF

size: NA
V: TRBV29-1
J: TRBJ2-5
D: NA
DNA: TGCAGCGTTATAATAGGGACGCCGGGGCAAGAGACCCAGTACTTC
CDR3: CSVIIGTPGQETQYF

size: NA
V: TRBV19
J: TRBJ2-7
D: TRBD2
DNA: TGTGCCAGTAGTACTAGCGGGGGCCTCTACGAGCAGTACTTC
CDR3: CASSTSGGLYEQYF

size: NA
V: TRBV9
J: TRBJ1-5
D: TRBD1
DNA: TGTGCCAGCAGCCCTGGGACAGACAATCAGCCCCAGCATTTT
CDR3: CASSPGTDNQPQHF

size: NA
V: TRBV30
J: TRBJ2-7
D: NA
DNA: TGTGCCTGGAGTGGGGGGTATCGTGGGCGCGAGCAGTACTTC
CDR3: CAWSGGYRGREQYF

size: once
V: TRBV6-1
J: TRBJ1-6
D: NA
DNA: TGTGCCAGCAGTGAAGACATGAGCTCCTATAATTCACCCCTCCACTTT
CDR3: CASSEDMSSYNSPLHF

size: NA
V: TRBV10-2
J: TRBJ1-6
D: NA
DNA: TGCGCCAGCAGTGACCTTAATTCACCCCTCCACTTT
CDR3: CASSDLNSPLHF

size: NA
V: TRBV7-9
J: TRBJ2-3
D: NA
DNA: TGTGCCAGCAGCTTAGAGACTGGGGCCGCTAGGGATACGCAGTATTTT
CDR3: CASSLETGAARDTQYF

size: NA
V: TRBV5-8
J: TRBJ1-1
D: NA
DNA: TGTGCCAGCAGCCGGTGGGATCTTCGTGCCACTGAAGCTTTCTTT
CDR3: CASSRWDLRATEAFF

size: NA
V: TRBV5-1
J: TRBJ1-2
D: NA
DNA: TGCGCCAGCAGCTTGGTCGGACGGGCTGGCTACACCTTC
CDR3: CASSLVGRAGYTF

size: NA
V: TRBV9
J: TRBJ2-7
D: NA
DNA: TGTGCCAGCAGCGAGGGGCTAGCCTACGAGCAGTACTTC
CDR3: CASSEGLAYEQYF

size: NA
V: TRBV2
J: TRBJ1-2
D: NA
DNA: TGTGCCAGCAGTGAATATCTCTATGGCTACACCTTC
CDR3: CASSEYLYGYTF

size: NA
V: TRBV10-1
J: TRBJ2-5
D: TRBD1
DNA: TGCGCCAGCAGCGAGGACAGGGAAGGCGAAGAGACCCAGTACTTC
CDR3: CASSEDREGEETQYF

size: NA
V: TRBV14
J: TRBJ1-2
D: NA
DNA: TGTGCCAGCAGCCAACGCCAGCAGGGATGGGATGGCTACACCTTC
CDR3: CASSQRQQGWDGYTF

size: NA
V: TRBV27
J: TRBJ2-7
D: TRBD1
DNA: TGTGCCAGTCATGACGGACAGGGGAGGTCTGGCGAGCAGTACTTC
CDR3: CASHDGQGRSGEQYF

size: few
V: TRBV30
J: TRBJ1-5
D: NA
DNA: TGTGCCTGGAGTCCTCCGGCAGGCTCCTATCAGCCCCAGCATTTT
CDR3: CAWSPPAGSYQPQHF

size: few
V: TRBV6-6
J: TRBJ1-5
D: NA
DNA: TGTGCCAGCAGTTACTCGGGGGGCAATCAGCCCCAGCATTTT
CDR3: CASSYSGGNQPQHF

size: NA
V: TRBV25-1
J: TRBJ1-3
D: NA
DNA: TGTGCCAGCAGTGAATTTGGAAACACCATATATTTT
CDR3: CASSEFGNTIYF

size: NA
V: TRBV7-2
J: TRBJ1-2
D: NA
DNA: TGTGCCAGCCCCCCACGGGGGCAGGTCGGCCCCTATGGCTACACCTTC
CDR3: CASPPRGQVGPYGYTF

size: NA
V: TRBV18
J: TRBJ2-7
D: TRBD2
DNA: TGTGCCAGCTCACCAGGTGGGACTACGGGCGAGCAGTACTTC
CDR3: CASSPGGTTGEQYF

size: NA
V: TRBV10-3
J: TRBJ2-2
D: NA
DNA: TGTGCCATCAGTGGAGCGGGTCCCACCGGGGAGCTGTTTTTT
CDR3: CAISGAGPTGELFF

size: few
V: TRBV20-1
J: TRBJ2-1
D: NA
DNA: TGCAGTGCGGCAGGGGCCAATGAGCAGTTCTTC
CDR3: CSAAGANEQFF

size: NA
V: TRBV5-1
J: TRBJ2-2
D: NA
DNA: TGCGCCAGCCCGTGCGGACGGGAACAGACCGGGGAGCTGTTTTTT
CDR3: CASPCGREQTGELFF

size: NA
V: TRBV29-1
J: TRBJ2-7
D: NA
DNA: TGCAGCGCCCAGGGGTCTAGCGGCCCGAGCTCCTACGAGCAGTACTTC
CDR3: CSAQGSSGPSSYEQYF

size: NA
V: TRBV28
J: TRBJ1-6
D: NA
DNA: TGTGCCAGCAGTTTAGTCAGGGCAAATTCACCCCTCCACTTT
CDR3: CASSLVRANSPLHF

size: once
V: TRBV4-1
J: TRBJ1-6
D: TRBD1
DNA: TGCGCCAGCAGCCAAGATCGGGGACAGGGGAATTCACCCCTCCACTTT
CDR3: CASSQDRGQGNSPLHF

size: few
V: TRBV30
J: TRBJ1-2
D: NA
DNA: TGTGCCTGGGCCCAAGGAAGGGGCTACACCTTC
CDR3: CAWAQGRGYTF

size: NA
V: TRBV6-5
J: TRBJ1-1
D: NA
DNA: TGTGCCAGCAGTTTAAGTGGTGGGGTCGGCGCTGAAGCTTTCTTT
CDR3: CASSLSGGVGAEAFF

size: once
V: TRBV30
J: TRBJ2-7
D: NA
DNA: TGTGTTGCTTCCAGGGGGGCCAGCTCCTACGAGCAGTACTTC
CDR3: CVASRGASSYEQYF

size: NA
V: TRBV19
J: TRBJ2-7
D: NA
DNA: TGTGCCAGTAGTATTAACAGGTTCAACGAGCAGTACTTC
CDR3: CASSINRFNEQYF

size: NA
V: TRBV9
J: TRBJ2-1
D: TRBD2
DNA: TGTGCCAGCAGCCCCGGACTAGCCGTCTACAATGAGCAGTTCTTC
CDR3: CASSPGLAVYNEQFF

size: NA
V: TRBV6-6
J: TRBJ2-4
D: NA
DNA: TGTGCCAGCAGTAAGACGGGACCGGACATTCAGTACTTC
CDR3: CASSKTGPDIQYF

size: few
V: TRBV19
J: TRBJ1-5
D: NA
DNA: TGTGCCAGTAGTAAGGGGTCATTGGGGGGAAATCAGCCCCAGCATTTT
CDR3: CASSKGSLGGNQPQHF

size: NA
V: TRBV5-1
J: TRBJ1-6
D: TRBD1
DNA: TGCGCCAGCAGCCGGACAGGGGATAATTCACCCCTCCACTTT
CDR3: CASSRTGDNSPLHF

size: once
V: TRBV11-2
J: TRBJ2-3
D: TRBD2
DNA: TGTGCCAGCAGCTTAGCTGGTAGCGGGAGGGCCCAAGATACGCAGTATTTT
CDR3: CASSLAGSGRAQDTQYF

size: NA
V: TRBV28
J: TRBJ2-7
D: NA
DNA: TGTGCCAGCAGGACAGAGACAGGCAGCTACGAGCAGTACTTC
CDR3: CASRTETGSYEQYF

size: NA
V: TRBV6-6
J: TRBJ2-6
D: NA
DNA: TGTGCCAGCACCGCCCAGAGGGGGGCCAACGTCCTGACTTTC
CDR3: CASTAQRGANVLTF

size: NA
V: TRBV5-4
J: TRBJ2-3
D: NA
DNA: TGTGCCAGCACCACGGACAGTAGCACAGATACGCAGTATTTT
CDR3: CASTTDSSTDTQYF

size: once
V: TRBV13
J: TRBJ2-3
D: NA
DNA: TGTGCCAGCAGCTGGACCTCGCAGGGAGATACGCAGTATTTT
CDR3: CASSWTSQGDTQYF

size: once
V: TRBV7-9
J: TRBJ1-2
D: TRBD1
DNA: TGTGCCAGCAGCTCGACAGGGGGGAACTATGGCTACACCTTC
CDR3: CASSSTGGNYGYTF

size: NA
V: TRBV11-2
J: TRBJ2-5
D: NA
DNA: TGTGCCAGCAGGAGGGTAGGGCACGAGACCCAGTACTTC
CDR3: CASRRVGHETQYF

size: NA
V: TRBV11-2
J: TRBJ1-5
D: TRBD1
DNA: TGTGCCAGCAGCTTAAACAGGGGGCCGGGACAGCCCCAGCATTTT
CDR3: CASSLNRGPGQPQHF

size: NA
V: TRBV7-9
J: TRBJ2-2
D: NA
DNA: TGTGCCAGCAGCCCCATAATTGGGACGGGCTACACCGGGGAGCTGTTTTTT
CDR3: CASSPIIGTGYTGELFF

size: NA
V: TRBV7-2
J: TRBJ2-7
D: TRBD2
DNA: TGTGCCAGCAGCCCAGGGGGACTAGCGGGGGCAGAGCAGTACTTC
CDR3: CASSPGGLAGAEQYF

size: once
V: TRBV6-1
J: TRBJ1-4
D: NA
DNA: TGTGCCAGCACCTCAGCGACCCGGGGAAATGAAAAACTGTTTTTT
CDR3: CASTSATRGNEKLFF

size: NA
V: TRBV5-6
J: TRBJ1-3
D: NA
DNA: TGTGCCAGCAGCGCCCTTTTTTCTTCGGGGGCATGGGGAAACACCATATATTTT
CDR3: CASSALFSSGAWGNTIYF

size: NA
V: TRBV7-8
J: TRBJ2-5
D: NA
DNA: TGTGCCAGCAGCTTAGTGGGGGGTCAGGAGACCCAGTACTTC
CDR3: CASSLVGGQETQYF

size: NA
V: TRBV5-1
J: TRBJ1-4
D: NA
DNA: TGCGCCAGCAGCAGAGGTGGACAAGCAACTAATGAAAAACTGTTTTTT
CDR3: CASSRGGQATNEKLFF

size: NA
V: TRBV6-1
J: TRBJ1-5
D: NA
DNA: TGTGCCAGCAGTGAACGAAATCAGCCCCAGCATTTT
CDR3: CASSERNQPQHF

size: NA
V: TRBV11-3
J: TRBJ2-7
D: TRBD1
DNA: TGTGCCAGCAGCTTAGTCGGGACAGGGTTCTACGAGCAGTACTTC
CDR3: CASSLVGTGFYEQYF

size: NA
V: TRBV9
J: TRBJ1-2
D: NA
DNA: TGTGCCAGCAGCGTCGAACAGGGAAGTGGCTACACCTTC
CDR3: CASSVEQGSGYTF